This T cell receptor (beta chain) was observed in a study of graft-versus-host responses after intestinal transplantation. Study-wide context: Recipients were all induced with anti-thymocyte globulin, then given tacrolimus and steroids for approximately three years.

Some clones are missing from TCRdb's copy, which holds only in-frame ones; the method was immunoSEQ multiplex PCR. Among over 80,000 clones listed, 90% to 95% were seen once. Findings of the study overall: Graft-versus-host to host-versus-graft clonal ratios in allografts were high in patients with graft-donor T cell macrochimerism.

The CDR3 has 15 amino acids. Germline V CDR1 and CDR2: SGHTA, FQGNSA. V trimming: 1 base; J trimming: 4 bases; junction bases outside the gene matches: 4. Remarks on this clone: Antigen: not known.

This receptor was identified in a human donor who was the organ donor for an intestinal transplant. Material: unstimulated CD4+ T cells sorted from spleen or lymph node cells, obtained before transplant. V usage is TRBV7-2 and J usage is TRBJ2-7; TRBD1 aligns across 10 bases. The DNA of the CDR3 is TGTGCCAGCAGCTTAGGGGACAGGGGAAGATACGAGCAGTACTTC. This encodes CASSLGDRGRYEQYF.